This entry lists 26 T cell receptor beta chains sequenced from one sample in a study of shared clonotypes between healthy human individuals. Generated by immunoSEQ multiplex PCR, the TCRdb table keeps only in-frame clones and is missing some. This table has 850,000 to 1,200,000 clones, 65% to 75% appearing once. Sequencing input: memory CD4+ T cells sorted from blood. Subset given: CD45RA-negative fraction. These receptors all come from a man in his late teens or twenties in good health.

The chain carries TRBV5-1 and TRBJ2-5; 7 bases agree with TRBD2. The CDR3 sequence is 16 residues long. Germline CDR1 and CDR2: SGHRS and YFSETQ. After removal of 3 bases from V and 5 bases from J, the junction contained 13 bases not matched to a gene. CDR3 region: CASSSVLRLAGETQYF. As DNA, the CDR3 is TGCGCCAGCAGCTCAGTCCTGAGACTAGCAGGGGAGACCCAGTACTTC.

Only one count was recorded for this clone. The rearrangement links TRBV4-3 to TRBJ1-2; D is undetermined. Trimming stripped 1 base from V and 3 bases from J, with 15 bases between. The CDR3 spans 16 residues. Germline V lookup: CDR1 LGHNA, CDR2 YSLEER. The CDR3 DNA sequence: TGCGCCAGCAGCCAAGTACCCCCCGACCCCTACTATGGCTACACCTTC. Amino acid sequence: CASSQVPPDPYYGYTF.

The chain recombines TRBV30 with TRBJ2-6, with D hard to call. The CDR3 has 14 amino acids. Germline CDR1 GTSNPN, CDR2 SVGIG (reference sequence). Trimming removed 8 bases at V and 0 bases at J, with 11 bases between. In DNA form, the CDR3 reads TGTGCCACCGGACGGCGCTCTGGGGCCAACGTCCTGACTTTC. Translating gives CATGRRSGANVLTF.

This chain connects TRBV7-2 to TRBJ2-5, with TRBD2 matching 8 bases. CDR3 length: 15 amino acids. Germline values: CDR1 SGHTA, CDR2 FQGNSA. J was trimmed by 2 bases and V by 5 bases; bases with no gene match: 7. The CDR3: CASSQAGTRQETQYF. The CDR3 DNA sequence: TGTGCCAGCAGCCAGGCCGGGACTAGACAAGAGACCCAGTACTTC.

This chain links TRBV7-8 with TRBJ2-7; no clear D gene. The CDR3 runs 14 residues. The V end was cut by 4 bases, the J end by 2 bases, with 12 bases between. Per germline, CDR1 SGHVS and CDR2 FQNEAQ. In nucleotides, the CDR3 is TGTGCCAGCAGCTCCCACCAGCAGCCCTACGAGCAGTACTTC. It translates to CASSSHQQPYEQYF.

The chain joins TRBV10-1 to TRBJ2-5; a possible D gene is TRBD1 (6 bases). Germline V CDR1 and CDR2: WNHNN, SYGVQD (reference sequence). This CDR3 has 14 residues. V was clipped by 9 bases and J by 4 bases, with 18 bases between them. The CDR3 bases are TGCGCCAGGACTGATCAGGGGCCCGGAGAGACCCAGTACTTC. Translated, it gives CARTDQGPGETQYF.

The J gene is TRBJ2-7, the V gene TRBV18; possible D gene TRBD2, 5 bases. V dropped 6 bases and J dropped 2 bases, with 14 bases sitting between them. This CDR3 has 14 residues. Germline loops: CDR1 KGHSH, CDR2 LQKENI. This CDR3 is CASSRLRATYEQYF. The CDR3 coding sequence is TGTGCCAGCTCCAGACTGAGGGCCACCTACGAGCAGTACTTC. Using reference TRBV18 and TRBJ2-7 for the parts outside the CDR3, the full variable domain is NAGVMQNPRHLVRRRGQEARLRCSPMKGHSHVYWYRQLPEEGLKFMVYLQKENIIDESGMPKERFSAEFPKEGPSILRIQQVVRGDSAAYFCASSRLRATYEQYFGPGTRLTVT.

A few counts support this clone. This rearrangement joins TRBV7-6 to TRBJ1-1, with no clear D. CDR1 is SGHVS and CDR2 is FNYEAQ in the germline V gene. V was cut by 5 bases and J by 3 bases, with 13 bases left in between. This CDR3 is 14 amino acids long. The CDR3 spells CASSRIPTDTEAFF. The CDR3 DNA reads TGTGCCAGCAGCCGGATTCCAACCGACACTGAAGCTTTCTTT.

The rearrangement joins TRBV19 to TRBJ2-7; D ambiguous. This CDR3 comprises 16 residues. The V and J ends lost 3 bases and 0 bases respectively, with 15 bases between them. Per germline, CDR1 LNHDA and CDR2 SQIVND (reference sequence). DNA of the CDR3: TGTGCCAGTAGTATGTGGGCTGACCCTTTCTCCTACGAGCAGTACTTC. Its translation: CASSMWADPFSYEQYF. The whole variable domain, filled in from reference TRBV19 and TRBJ2-7, reads DGGITQSPKYLFRKEGQNVTLSCEQNLNHDAMYWYRQDPGQGLRLIYYSQIVNDFQKGDIAEGYSVSREKKESFPLTVTSAQKNPTAFYLCASSMWADPFSYEQYFGPGTRLTVT.

V is TRBV6-1 and J is TRBJ1-2; TRBD1 matches 7 bases. J was trimmed by 3 bases and V by 4 bases; bases with no gene match: 5. This CDR3 region has 14 residues. The germline V gene encodes CDR1 MNHNS and CDR2 SASEGT. The CDR3 region has the DNA TGTGCCAGCAGTGCACAGGGGTTAGACTATGGCTACACCTTC. The encoded protein is CASSAQGLDYGYTF.

The J gene is TRBJ1-2, the V gene TRBV5-6, with D maybe TRBD1 (5 bases). The V and J ends lost 1 base and 4 bases respectively, with 11 bases between them. The CDR3 covers 14 residues. Germline V gene lookup returns CDR1 SGHDT and CDR2 YYEEEE. The CDR3 is CASSLLGVGYGYTF. CDR3 sequence (DNA): TGTGCCAGCAGCTTGTTAGGGGTGGGCTATGGCTACACCTTC.

This clone was seen many times. The V gene is TRBV4-1, the J gene TRBJ2-4, with a possible D match to TRBD1 (5 bases). The CDR3 consists of 17 residues. Germline V gene lookup returns CDR1 MGHRA and CDR2 YSYEKL. The V gene lost 4 bases and the J gene lost 0 bases, with 16 bases spanning the gap. The CDR3 is CASSPGGQNIAKNIQYF. CDR3 in DNA: TGCGCCAGCAGCCCGGGCGGACAAAATATAGCCAAAAACATTCAGTACTTC.

V and J are TRBV7-2 and TRBJ2-1; D tentatively fits TRBD1 or TRBD2 (6 bases each). Deletions cut 1 base from V and 9 bases from J, with 13 bases between. Germline V gene lookup returns CDR1 SGHTA and CDR2 FQGNSA. This CDR3 contains 14 residues. The CDR3 here is CASSLVRGLGEQFF. The DNA of the CDR3 is TGTGCCAGCAGCTTAGTTCGGGGGCTGGGTGAGCAGTTCTTC.

A single count supports this clone. The V gene is TRBV30, the J gene TRBJ2-5, with 9 nucleotides matching TRBD1. The J call could be wrong; TRBJ2-7 is a better fit for the DNA end. The CDR3 sequence is 13 residues long. Germline V lookup: CDR1 GTSNPN, CDR2 SVGIG (reference sequence). The CDR3 spells CARGTGRTYEQYF. In DNA, the CDR3 is TGTGCCCGTGGGACAGGGAGAACCTACGAGCAGTACTTC.

This clone was detected only once. CDR3 loop: CASRSPGQGKTGELFF. The CDR3 nucleotides are TGTGCCAGCAGATCTCCGGGACAGGGGAAAACCGGGGAGCTGTTTTTT. The V call is TRBV28, the J call TRBJ2-2; 10 bases map to TRBD1. Germline CDR1 and CDR2: MDHEN and SYDVKM. Trimming took 6 bases from V and 5 from J; bases not matched to a gene: 9. CDR3 size: 16 residues.

V gene TRBV6-1 combines with J gene TRBJ1-2; 7 nucleotides match TRBD1. V gave up 8 bases and J gave up 4 bases; unmatched junction bases: 7. Germline-derived CDR1 and CDR2 are MNHNS and SASEGT. The CDR3 runs to 13 residues. CDR3 sequence: CASFRQGPYGYTF. Written as DNA, the CDR3 is TGTGCCAGCTTTCGACAGGGCCCCTATGGCTACACCTTC.

V and J are TRBV25-1 and TRBJ1-1; no clear D gene. Trimming pared 5 bases from V and 2 bases from J, leaving 12 bases between. This CDR3 comprises 14 residues. In germline, CDR1 is MGHDK, CDR2 SYGVNS. The CDR3 loop reads CASSPYPSNTEAFF. The CDR3, as DNA: TGTGCCAGCAGTCCCTACCCTAGTAACACTGAAGCTTTCTTT.

The chain couples TRBV6-1 to TRBJ1-5; D is unclear. Trimming took 7 bases from V and 4 from J, leaving 8 bases between them. Germline V gene data show CDR1 as MNHNS and CDR2 as SASEGT. The CDR3 is 12 amino acids. CDR3 sequence: CASKVGNQPQHF. For the CDR3, the DNA is TGTGCCAGCAAGGTGGGTAATCAGCCCCAGCATTTT.

The genes are TRBV9 and TRBJ2-5, with D possibly being TRBD1 (5 bases). Germline CDR1 reads SGDLS; CDR2 reads YYNGEE. V shed 0 bases and J shed 7 bases, with 16 bases lying between them. The CDR3 contains 15 residues. In nucleotides, the CDR3 is TGTGCCAGCAGCGTAGTGTCGACAGTCCTCGGGACCCAGTACTTC. It specifies CASSVVSTVLGTQYF. The whole variable domain, remainder taken from reference TRBV9 and TRBJ2-5, is DSGVTQTPKHLITATGQRVTLRCSPRSGDLSVYWYQQSLDQGLQFLIQYYNGEERAKGNILERFSAQQFPDLHSELNLSSLELGDSALYFCASSVVSTVLGTQYFGPGTRLLVL.

This rearrangement joins TRBV5-8 to TRBJ2-2; 7 bases line up with TRBD2. The J segment lost 3 bases and the V segment lost 3 bases, leaving 5 bases of the junction unmatched. This CDR3 spans 15 amino acids. Germline V lookup: CDR1 SGHTS, CDR2 YDEGEE. This CDR3 is CASSSGGRHTGELFF. For the CDR3, the DNA is TGTGCCAGCAGCTCGGGAGGCAGGCACACCGGGGAGCTGTTTTTT.

The chain is built from TRBV6-5 and TRBJ2-7, with 10 bases lining up with TRBD1. J was trimmed by 1 base and V by 5 bases; bases with no gene match: 5. Per the germline V gene, CDR1 is MNHEY and CDR2 is SVGAGI. The CDR3 runs to 15 residues. CDR3 coding DNA: TGTGCCAGCAGTAGACAGGGGGCGAAATCCTACGAGCAGTACTTC. Translation gives CASSRQGAKSYEQYF.

Notes on this clone: Germline is not matched at one junction end, which may reflect a read error. V and J are TRBV11-2 and TRBJ2-2; no clear D gene. Germline V gene lookup returns CDR1 SGHAT and CDR2 FQNNGV. The CDR3 has 15 residues. CDR3: CTSSLDGIPTGELFF. As DNA, the CDR3 is TGTACCAGCAGCCTCGACGGAATCCCGACCGGGGAGCTGTTTTTT.

The J gene is TRBJ1-3, the V gene TRBV5-1; D uncertain. CDR1 is SGHRS and CDR2 is YFSETQ in the germline V gene. The V end was cut by 1 base, the J end by 2 bases, with 7 bases between. The CDR3 covers 14 residues. The CDR3 spells CASSLSGTGNTIYF. CDR3 nucleotides: TGCGCCAGCAGCTTGTCGGGTACTGGAAACACCATATATTTT.

This chain uses TRBV7-9 with TRBJ2-3, with D uncertain. This CDR3 spans 15 amino acids. Trimming removed 1 base at V and 5 bases at J, with 13 bases between. Per germline, CDR1 SEHNR and CDR2 FQNEAQ (reference sequence). CDR3 in DNA: TGTGCCAGCAGCTTAGTAGGGAATGTGTTAGATACGCAGTATTTT. The encoded protein is CASSLVGNVLDTQYF.

The sample holds one count of this clone. The gene calls are TRBV7-9 and TRBJ2-2; maybe TRBD1 (6 bases). CDR3 length equals 14 residues. CDR1 SEHNR and CDR2 FQNEAQ come from the germline V gene (reference sequence). V lost 2 bases, J lost 6 bases, and 10 bases lay in between. The CDR3 DNA sequence: TGTGCCAGCAGCTTATTGAAGGGGGCCGGGGAGCTGTTTTTT. Its protein is CASSLLKGAGELFF.

This clone was seen repeatedly, ten times or more. Other DNA sequences in the same sample also yield this CDR3. The J gene is TRBJ2-7, the V gene TRBV2; possibly TRBD2 for D (6 bases). The CDR3 has 13 residues. V lost 6 bases and J lost 0, with 9 bases in between. The V gene's germline CDR1 is SNHLY and CDR2 FYNNEI. CDR3 amino acids: CASRATSSYEQYF. In nucleotides, the CDR3 is TGTGCCAGCAGAGCGACTAGCTCCTACGAGCAGTACTTC.